This T cell receptor beta chain came from a study of CD8 T cell repertoires and HIV-1 epitope variants. Study overall: Enriched T cells were co-cultured with equal numbers of autologous T cell-negative antigen-presenting cells.

This clone has just a few counts. Its antigen is undetermined. Survey-depth immunoSEQ sequencing covered TCR beta CDR3 regions. Generated by immunoSEQ multiplex PCR, the TCRdb table keeps only in-frame clones and is missing some. Of about 4,800 clones listed, about three fifths are singletons. The germline CDR1 and CDR2 sequences are MNHEY and SVGAGI. This CDR3 contains 14 residues. Trimming at V came to 5 bases and at J to 4 bases, leaving 6 bases not matched to a gene. The genes are TRBV6-5 and TRBJ2-5; 8 bases align to TRBD1. The TCR was taken from a male donor with HIV. The sample was cultured CD8+ T cells derived from PBMCs. The CDR3 sequence is CASSNTGGRETQYF. CDR3 bases: TGTGCCAGCAGTAATACAGGGGGGCGAGAGACCCAGTACTTC.